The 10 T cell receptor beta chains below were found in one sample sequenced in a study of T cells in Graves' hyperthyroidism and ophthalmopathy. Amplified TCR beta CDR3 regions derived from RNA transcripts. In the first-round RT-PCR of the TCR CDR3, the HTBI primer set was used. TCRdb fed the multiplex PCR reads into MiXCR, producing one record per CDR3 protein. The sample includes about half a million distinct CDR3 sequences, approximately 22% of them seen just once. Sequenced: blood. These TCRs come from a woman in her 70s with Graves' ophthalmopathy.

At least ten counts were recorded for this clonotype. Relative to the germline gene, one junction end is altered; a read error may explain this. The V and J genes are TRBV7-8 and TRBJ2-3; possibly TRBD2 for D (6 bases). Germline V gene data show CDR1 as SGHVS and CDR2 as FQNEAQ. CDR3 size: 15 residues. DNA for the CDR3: TGCGCCAGCAGCTTGCAGGGAGGTAGCACAGATACGCAGTATTTT. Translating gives CASSLQGGSTDTQYF.

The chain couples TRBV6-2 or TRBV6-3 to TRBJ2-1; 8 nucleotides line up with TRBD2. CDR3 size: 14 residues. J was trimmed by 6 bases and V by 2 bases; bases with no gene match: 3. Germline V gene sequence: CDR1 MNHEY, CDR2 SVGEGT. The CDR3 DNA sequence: TGTGCCAGCAGTTACCCGGGACTAGGCAATGAGCAGTTCTTC. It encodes CASSYPGLGNEQFF.

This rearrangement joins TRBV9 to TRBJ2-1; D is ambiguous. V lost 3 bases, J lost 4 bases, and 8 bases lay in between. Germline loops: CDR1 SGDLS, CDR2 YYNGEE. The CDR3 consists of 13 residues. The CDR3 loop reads CASSAVYYNEQFF. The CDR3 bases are TGTGCCAGCAGCGCCGTCTATTACAATGAGCAGTTCTTC. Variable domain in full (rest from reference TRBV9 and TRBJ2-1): DSGVTQTPKHLITATGQRVTLRCSPRSGDLSVYWYQQSLDQGLQFLIQYYNGEERAKGNILERFSAQQFPDLHSELNLSSLELGDSALYFCASSAVYYNEQFFGPGTRLTVL.

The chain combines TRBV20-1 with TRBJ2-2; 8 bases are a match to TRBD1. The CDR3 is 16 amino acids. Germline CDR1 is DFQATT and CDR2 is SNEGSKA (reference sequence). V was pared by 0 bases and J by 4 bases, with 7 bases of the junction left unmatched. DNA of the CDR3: TGCAGTGCTAGAGATCGGCAGGGGGCGAGCACCGGGGAGCTGTTTTTT. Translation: CSARDRQGASTGELFF.

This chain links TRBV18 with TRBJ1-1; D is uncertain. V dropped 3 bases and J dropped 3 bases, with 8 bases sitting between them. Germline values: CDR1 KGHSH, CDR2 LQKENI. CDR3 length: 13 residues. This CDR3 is CASSPTADTEAFF. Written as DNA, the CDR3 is TGTGCCAGCTCACCTACGGCAGACACTGAAGCTTTCTTT.

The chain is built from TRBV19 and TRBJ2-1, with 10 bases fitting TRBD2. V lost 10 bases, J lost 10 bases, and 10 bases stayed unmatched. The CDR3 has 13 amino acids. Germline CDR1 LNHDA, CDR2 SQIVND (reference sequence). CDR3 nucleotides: TGTGCCACCAGACTAGCGGGTGGAATGGAGCAGTTCTTC. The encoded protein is CATRLAGGMEQFF.

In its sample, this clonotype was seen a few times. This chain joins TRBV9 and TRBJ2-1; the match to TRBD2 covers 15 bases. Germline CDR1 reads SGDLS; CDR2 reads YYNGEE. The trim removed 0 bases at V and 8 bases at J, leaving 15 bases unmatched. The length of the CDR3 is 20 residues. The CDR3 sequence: CASSVDLSGGLAGGRDEQFF. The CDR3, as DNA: TGTGCCAGCAGCGTAGATCTATCTGGGGGACTAGCGGGAGGCCGGGATGAGCAGTTCTTC.

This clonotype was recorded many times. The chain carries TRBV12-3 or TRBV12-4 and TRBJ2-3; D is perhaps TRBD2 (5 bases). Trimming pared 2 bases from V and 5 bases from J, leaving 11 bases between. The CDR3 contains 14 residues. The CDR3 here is CASSLREMGDTQYF. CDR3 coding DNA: TGTGCCAGCAGTTTACGGGAAATGGGAGATACGCAGTATTTT.

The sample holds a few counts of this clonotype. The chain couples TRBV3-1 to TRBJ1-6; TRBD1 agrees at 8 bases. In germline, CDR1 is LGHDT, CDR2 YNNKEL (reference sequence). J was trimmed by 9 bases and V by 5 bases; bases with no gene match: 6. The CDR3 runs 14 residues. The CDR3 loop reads CASSTIQGASPLHF. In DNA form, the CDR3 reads TGTGCCAGCAGCACTATCCAGGGGGCTTCACCCCTCCACTTT.

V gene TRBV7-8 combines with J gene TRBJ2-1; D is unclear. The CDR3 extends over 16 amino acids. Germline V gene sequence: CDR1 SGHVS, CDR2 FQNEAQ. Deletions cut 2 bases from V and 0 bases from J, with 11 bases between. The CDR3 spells CASSLTPVFSYNEQFF. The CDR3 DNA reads TGTGCCAGCAGCTTAACCCCCGTATTCTCCTACAATGAGCAGTTCTTC. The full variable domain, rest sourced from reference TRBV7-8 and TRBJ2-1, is GAGVSQSPRYKVAKRGQDVALRCDPISGHVSLFWYQQALGQGPEFLTYFQNEAQLDKSGLPSDRFFAERPEGSVSTLKIQRTQQEDSAVYLCASSLTPVFSYNEQFFGPGTRLTVL.